This T cell receptor beta chain was captured by sequencing in a study of T-cell memory formation after mild COVID-19. Study as a whole: Clusters were largely donor specific. Notes on the study in general: Researchers found some responding clones in pre-infection memory, a sign that cross-reactive memory joined. For contracting clones, CD4+ ones sat mainly in CM and EM, CD8+ in EMRA. Clones from the second wave (peaking day 37) had unconfirmed SARS-CoV-2 specificity.

This clonotype was counted many times. Its antigen is unknown. V was trimmed by 2 bases and J by 2 bases, leaving 10 bases between them. Germline values: CDR1 MGHDK, CDR2 SYGVNS. This CDR3 is 14 amino acids long. MiXCR, applied by TCRdb to the 5' RACE reads, yields one record per CDR3 protein. This table holds over 6,500 distinct CDR3 sequences, under 40% found once. This clonotype was sampled from an adult woman who had mild COVID-19 (a few samples of this study predate the infection). Cell type and time point are not known. This sequence joins TRBV25-1 and TRBJ2-7; D call uncertain. What was sequenced was PBMCs or a T cell subset sorted from them (not recorded which). CDR3 DNA: TGTGCCAGCAGTGAAGGACCGCCTACCTACGAGCAGTACTTC. This translates into CASSEGPPTYEQYF.